This TCR beta chain is drawn from a study of blood T cell repertoires in COVID-19 (TCRdb year 2020). With regard to the full study: Samples from collaborators originated in the United States, Italy and Spain and spanned both the acute and convalescent phases of COVID-19. The material from the prospective study consisted of cDNA or gDNA derived from T cells, B-cell-depleted T cells, or PBMCs. Subjects who had been exposed to COVID-19, were actively infected with it, or had recovered from it provided the deeply sampled blood TCRbeta repertoires that made up the dataset. The repertoires were released in a freely available public database meant as a resource for research on the immune response to SARS-CoV-2. The samples were drawn from the first 160 participants of the ongoing ImmuneRACE study and from about 1,200 subjects provided by 6 global collaborators. The sample metadata nearly always contained a de-identified subject ID, COVID-19 status, age in years and sex. Where available, HLA class I and class II types were taken from metadata supplied by the sample provider and were not determined by assay-based typing.

General study outcomes and caveats: The quantity of clinical and demographic metadata differed by source and by participant and was supplied without curation.

From cysteine to phenylalanine, the CDR3 is 17 amino acids long. Of the read, only the CDR3 DNA is kept; its 51 bases are in frame from base 1. V is cut back by 8 bases and J by 0 bases, with 8 bases in the junction unmatched. The germline V gene encodes CDR1 LGHNA and CDR2 YSLEER. Each collaborating institution followed its own protocols to collect whole blood in K2EDTA tubes. For TCRbeta analysis, collaborators shipped samples in one of three forms: frozen whole blood, isolated PBMCs, or DNA extracted from either of those sample types. A note on this clone: There is no known antigen for this receptor. Per-nucleotide qualities are absent, and no much larger clonotype sits a single base away.

The immunoSEQ Assay, a bias-controlled multiplex PCR, was used to amplify TCRbeta CDR3 regions from genomic DNA. On the study's bioinformatics: The number of nucleated cells in each sample was estimated from the amplification of reference gene primers within the assay. To quantify the absolute abundance of each unique TCRbeta CDR3 rearrangement, sequence reads were collapsed and filtered. For each sample, productive Simpson clonality was calculated by taking the square root of Simpson's diversity index across productive rearrangements. Imported from immuneACCESS, the table was reduced by TCRdb to in-frame sequences with V and J called. These copies leave out some clones; in studies compared against another copy, an unresolved V gene accounts for under half, and the cause of the remainder is not known. V, J and clone size are those of that table, while D and trimming were read from the DNA. This sample gives some 160,000 clones in total; roughly nine tenths of them show up just once. 2.5% to 3.5% of the sample is taken by the ten largest.

The receptor was derived from a woman aged 60-75 years with active COVID-19. The rearranged segments are TRBV4-3 and TRBJ1-3; 12 bases in the junction line up with TRBD1. Sequenced sample: peripheral blood. The nucleotides are TGCGCCAGCTCATTGGGGACAGGGGGCAACTCTGGAAACACCATATATTTT. The translation is CASSLGTGGNSGNTIYF.